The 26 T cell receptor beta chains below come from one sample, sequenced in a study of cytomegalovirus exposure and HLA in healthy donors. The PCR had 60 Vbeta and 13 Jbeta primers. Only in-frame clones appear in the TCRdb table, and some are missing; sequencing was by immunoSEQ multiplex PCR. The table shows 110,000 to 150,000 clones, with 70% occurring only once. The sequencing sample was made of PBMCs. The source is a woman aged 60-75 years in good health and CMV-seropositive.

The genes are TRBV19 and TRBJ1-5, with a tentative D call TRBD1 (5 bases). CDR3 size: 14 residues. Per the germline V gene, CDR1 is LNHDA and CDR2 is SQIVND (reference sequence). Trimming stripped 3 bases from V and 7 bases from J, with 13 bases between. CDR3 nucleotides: TGTGCCAGTAGTATGACAGTAGTACGACAGCCCCAGCATTTT. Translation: CASSMTVVRQPQHF.

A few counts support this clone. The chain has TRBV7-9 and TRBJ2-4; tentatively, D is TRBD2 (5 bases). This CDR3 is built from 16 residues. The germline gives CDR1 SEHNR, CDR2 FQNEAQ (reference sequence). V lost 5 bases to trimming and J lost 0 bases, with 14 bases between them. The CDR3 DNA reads TGTGCCAGCAGCCCTATAGCGTGGCTAGCCAAAAACATTCAGTACTTC. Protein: CASSPIAWLAKNIQYF.

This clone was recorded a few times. The CDR3 here is CASSKTGNTEAFF. The CDR3, as DNA: TGTGCCAGTAGTAAAACAGGGAACACTGAAGCTTTCTTT. The chain employs TRBV19 and TRBJ1-1; maybe TRBD1 (5 bases). The germline V gene has CDR1 LNHDA and CDR2 SQIVND (reference sequence). The CDR3 is 13 residues long. Trimming left V 4 bases short and J 1 base short, with 7 bases between.

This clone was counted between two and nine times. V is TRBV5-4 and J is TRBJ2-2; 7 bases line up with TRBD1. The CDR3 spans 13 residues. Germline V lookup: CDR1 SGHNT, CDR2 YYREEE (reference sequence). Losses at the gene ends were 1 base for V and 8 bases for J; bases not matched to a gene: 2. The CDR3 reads CASSLTGEGELFF. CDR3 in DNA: TGTGCCAGCAGCTTGACAGGGGAGGGGGAGCTGTTTTTT.

CDR3 in amino acids: CATSGTGVLYGYTF. CDR3 bases: TGTGCCACCTCCGGGACAGGGGTCCTCTATGGCTACACCTTC. The chain links TRBV25-1 to TRBJ1-2, with TRBD1 identical over 10 bases. The V segment lost 10 bases and the J segment 4 bases; nucleotides outside the gene matches: 9. CDR3 length equals 14 residues. In germline, CDR1 is MGHDK, CDR2 SYGVNS.

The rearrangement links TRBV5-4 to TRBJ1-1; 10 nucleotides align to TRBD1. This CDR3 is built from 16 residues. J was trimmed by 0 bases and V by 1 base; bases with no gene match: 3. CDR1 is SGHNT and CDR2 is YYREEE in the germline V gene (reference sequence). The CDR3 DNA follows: TGTGCCAGCAGCTTGCCGGACAGGGGGATGAACACTGAAGCTTTCTTT. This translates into CASSLPDRGMNTEAFF.

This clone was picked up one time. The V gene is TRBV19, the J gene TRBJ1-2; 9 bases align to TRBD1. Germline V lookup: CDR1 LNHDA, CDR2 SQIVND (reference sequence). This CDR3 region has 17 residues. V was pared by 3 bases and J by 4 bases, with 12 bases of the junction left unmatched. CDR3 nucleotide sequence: TGTGCCAGTAGTATTAAACAGGGGGCAAACAAACCCTATGGCTACACCTTC. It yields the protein CASSIKQGANKPYGYTF.

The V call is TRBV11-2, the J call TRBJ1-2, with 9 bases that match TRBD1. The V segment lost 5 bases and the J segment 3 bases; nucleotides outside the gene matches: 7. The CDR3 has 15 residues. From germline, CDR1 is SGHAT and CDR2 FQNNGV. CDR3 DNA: TGTGCCAGCAGCCCCACAGGGGGCAATCACTATGGCTACACCTTC. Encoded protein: CASSPTGGNHYGYTF.

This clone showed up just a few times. CDR3 amino acids: CASSDQGRGQPQHF. DNA for the CDR3: TGTGCCAGCAGTGACCAAGGGAGGGGGCAGCCCCAGCATTTT. The chain combines TRBV6-1 with TRBJ1-5; weak D call: TRBD1 (6 bases). CDR3 size: 14 residues. Trimming pared 3 bases from V and 7 bases from J, leaving 13 bases between. The V gene's germline CDR1 is MNHNS and CDR2 SASEGT.

CDR3 bases: TGTGCCAGCAGTTCGCCCCGGACAGGGATTCAGCCCCAGCATTTT. Protein sequence: CASSSPRTGIQPQHF. The chain is built from TRBV28 and TRBJ1-5; 8 bases align to TRBD1. The CDR3 has 15 residues. J gave up 6 bases and V 4 bases, and 8 bases lay outside the gene matches. Germline CDR1 reads MDHEN; CDR2 reads SYDVKM. The full variable domain, completed using reference TRBV28 and TRBJ1-5, is DVKVTQSSRYLVKRTGEKVFLECVQDMDHENMFWYRQDPGLGLRLIYFSYDVKMKEKGDIPEGYSVSREKKERFSLILESASTNQTSMYLCASSSPRTGIQPQHFGDGTRLSIL.

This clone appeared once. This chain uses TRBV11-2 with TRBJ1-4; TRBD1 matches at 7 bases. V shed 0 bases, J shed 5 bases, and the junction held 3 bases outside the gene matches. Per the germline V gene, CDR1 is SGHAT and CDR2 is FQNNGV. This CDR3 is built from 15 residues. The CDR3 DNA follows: TGTGCCAGCAGCTTAGAAGGGGGCAAAAATGAAAAACTGTTTTTT. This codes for CASSLEGGKNEKLFF.

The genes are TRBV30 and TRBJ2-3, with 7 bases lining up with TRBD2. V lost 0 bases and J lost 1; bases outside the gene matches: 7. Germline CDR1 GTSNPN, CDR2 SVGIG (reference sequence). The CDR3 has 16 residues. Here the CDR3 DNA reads TGTGCCTGGAGTGTAAGGCGCGGGAGCGGCACAGATACGCAGTATTTT. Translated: CAWSVRRGSGTDTQYF.

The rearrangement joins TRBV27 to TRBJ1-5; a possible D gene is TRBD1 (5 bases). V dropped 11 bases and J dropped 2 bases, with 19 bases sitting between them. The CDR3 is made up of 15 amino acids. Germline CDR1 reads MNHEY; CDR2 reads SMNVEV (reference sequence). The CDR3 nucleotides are TGTGCCTCCCAGAGTCAGGGTTTGGGCAATCAGCCCCAGCATTTT. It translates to CASQSQGLGNQPQHF.

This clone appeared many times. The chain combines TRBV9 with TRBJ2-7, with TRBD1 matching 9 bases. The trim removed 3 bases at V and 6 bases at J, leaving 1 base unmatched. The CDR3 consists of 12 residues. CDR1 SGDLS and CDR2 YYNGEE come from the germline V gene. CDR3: CASSGTGAEQYF. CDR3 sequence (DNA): TGTGCCAGCAGCGGGACAGGGGCCGAGCAGTACTTC.

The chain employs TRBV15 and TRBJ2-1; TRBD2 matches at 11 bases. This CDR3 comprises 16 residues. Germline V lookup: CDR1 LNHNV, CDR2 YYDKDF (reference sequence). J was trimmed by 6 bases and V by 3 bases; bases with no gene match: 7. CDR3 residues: CATSRVTSGKSNEQFF. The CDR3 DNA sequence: TGTGCCACCAGCAGGGTGACTAGCGGGAAGAGCAATGAGCAGTTCTTC.

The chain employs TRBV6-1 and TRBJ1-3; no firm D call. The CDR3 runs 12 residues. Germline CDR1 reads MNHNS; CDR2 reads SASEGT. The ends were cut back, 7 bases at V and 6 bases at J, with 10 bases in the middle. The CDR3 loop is CASTHFENTIYF. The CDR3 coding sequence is TGTGCCAGCACCCACTTCGAAAACACCATATATTTT.

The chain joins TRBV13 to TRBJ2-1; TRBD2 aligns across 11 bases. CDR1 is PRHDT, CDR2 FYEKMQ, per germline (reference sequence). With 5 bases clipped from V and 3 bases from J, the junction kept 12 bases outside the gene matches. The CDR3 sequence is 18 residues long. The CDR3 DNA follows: TGTGCCAGCAGCCCACCCCGGGTAGCGGGAGGGGGCTACAATGAGCAGTTCTTC. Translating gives CASSPPRVAGGGYNEQFF.

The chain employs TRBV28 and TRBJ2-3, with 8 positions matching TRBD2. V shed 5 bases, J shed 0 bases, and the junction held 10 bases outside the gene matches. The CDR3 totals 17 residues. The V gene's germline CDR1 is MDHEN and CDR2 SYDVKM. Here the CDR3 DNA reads TGTGCCAGCAGTCCCCAATCGGGAGGGGCTAGCACAGATACGCAGTATTTT. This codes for CASSPQSGGASTDTQYF.

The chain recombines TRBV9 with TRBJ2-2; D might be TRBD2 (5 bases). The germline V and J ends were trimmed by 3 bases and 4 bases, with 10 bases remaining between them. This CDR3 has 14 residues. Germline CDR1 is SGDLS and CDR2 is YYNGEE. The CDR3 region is CASSGVLGTGELFF. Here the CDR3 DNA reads TGTGCCAGCAGCGGAGTACTAGGCACCGGGGAGCTGTTTTTT. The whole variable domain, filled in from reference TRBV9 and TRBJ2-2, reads DSGVTQTPKHLITATGQRVTLRCSPRSGDLSVYWYQQSLDQGLQFLIQYYNGEERAKGNILERFSAQQFPDLHSELNLSSLELGDSALYFCASSGVLGTGELFFGEGSRLTVL.

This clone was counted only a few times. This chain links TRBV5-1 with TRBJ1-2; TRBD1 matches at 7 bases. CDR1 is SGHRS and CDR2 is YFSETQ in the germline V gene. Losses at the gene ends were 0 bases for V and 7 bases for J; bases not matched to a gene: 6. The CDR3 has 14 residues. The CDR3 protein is CASSLAEGASGYTF. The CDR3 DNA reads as TGCGCCAGCAGCTTGGCGGAGGGGGCGAGTGGCTACACCTTC.

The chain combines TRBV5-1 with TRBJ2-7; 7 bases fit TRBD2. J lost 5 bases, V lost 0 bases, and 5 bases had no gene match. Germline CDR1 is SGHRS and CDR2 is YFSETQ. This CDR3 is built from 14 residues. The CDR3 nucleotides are TGCGCCAGCAGCTTGGACCGGGGGAGGGACGAGCAGTACTTC. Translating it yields CASSLDRGRDEQYF.

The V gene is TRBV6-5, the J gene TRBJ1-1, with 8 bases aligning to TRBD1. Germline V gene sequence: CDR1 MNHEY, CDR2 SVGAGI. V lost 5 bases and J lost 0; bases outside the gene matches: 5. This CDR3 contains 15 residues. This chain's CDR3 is CASSQQGALNTEAFF. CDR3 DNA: TGTGCCAGCAGTCAGCAGGGGGCCCTGAACACTGAAGCTTTCTTT.

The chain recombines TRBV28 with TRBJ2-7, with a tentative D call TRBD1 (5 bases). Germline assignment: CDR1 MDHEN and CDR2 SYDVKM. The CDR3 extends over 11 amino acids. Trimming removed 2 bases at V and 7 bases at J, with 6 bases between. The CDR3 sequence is CASSLRGEQYF. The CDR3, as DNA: TGTGCCAGCAGTTTAAGGGGAGAGCAGTACTTC.

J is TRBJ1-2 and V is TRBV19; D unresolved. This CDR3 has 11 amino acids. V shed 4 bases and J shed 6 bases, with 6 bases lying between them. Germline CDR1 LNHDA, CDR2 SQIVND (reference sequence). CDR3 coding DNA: TGTGCCAGTAGTAACAACCATGGCTACACCTTC. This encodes CASSNNHGYTF.

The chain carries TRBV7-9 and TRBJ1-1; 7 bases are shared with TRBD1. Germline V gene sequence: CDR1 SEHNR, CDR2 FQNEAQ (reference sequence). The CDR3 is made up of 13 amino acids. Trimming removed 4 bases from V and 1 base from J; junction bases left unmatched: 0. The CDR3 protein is CASSWTGNTEAFF. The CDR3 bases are TGTGCCAGCAGCTGGACAGGGAACACTGAAGCTTTCTTT.

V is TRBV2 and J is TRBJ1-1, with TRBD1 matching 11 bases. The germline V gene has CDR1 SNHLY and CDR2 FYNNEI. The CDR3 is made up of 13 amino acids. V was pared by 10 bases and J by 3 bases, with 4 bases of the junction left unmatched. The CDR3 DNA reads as TGTGCCAAAAGGGGACAGGGGGACACTGAAGCTTTCTTT. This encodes CAKRGQGDTEAFF.